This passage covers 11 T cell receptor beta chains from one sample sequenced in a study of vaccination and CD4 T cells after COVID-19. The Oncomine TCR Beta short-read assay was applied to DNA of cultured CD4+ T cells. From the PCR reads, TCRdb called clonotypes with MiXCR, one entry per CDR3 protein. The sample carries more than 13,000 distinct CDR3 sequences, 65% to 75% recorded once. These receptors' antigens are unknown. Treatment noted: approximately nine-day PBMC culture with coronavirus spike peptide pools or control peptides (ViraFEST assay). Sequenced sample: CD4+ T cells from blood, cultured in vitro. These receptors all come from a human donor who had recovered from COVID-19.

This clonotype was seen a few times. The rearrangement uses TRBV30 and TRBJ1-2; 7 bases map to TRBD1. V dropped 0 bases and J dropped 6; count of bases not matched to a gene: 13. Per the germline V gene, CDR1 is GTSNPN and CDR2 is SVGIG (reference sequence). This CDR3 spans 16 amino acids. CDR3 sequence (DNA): TGTGCCTGGAGTGTATCAGGACGGGGGGGACAGCATGGCTACACCTTC. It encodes CAWSVSGRGGQHGYTF.

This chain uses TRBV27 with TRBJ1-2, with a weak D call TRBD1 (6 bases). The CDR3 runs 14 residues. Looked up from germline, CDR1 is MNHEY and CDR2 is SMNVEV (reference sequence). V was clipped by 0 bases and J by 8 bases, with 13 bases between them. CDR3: CASSLSPGAGGYTF. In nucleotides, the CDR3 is TGTGCCAGCAGTTTATCTCCAGGGGCGGGGGGCTACACCTTC.

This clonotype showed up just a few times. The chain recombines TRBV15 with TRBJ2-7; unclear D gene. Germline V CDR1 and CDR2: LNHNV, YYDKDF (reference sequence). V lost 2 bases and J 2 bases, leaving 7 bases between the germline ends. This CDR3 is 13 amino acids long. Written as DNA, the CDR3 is TGTGCCACCAGCAGAAGATCCACCTACGAGCAGTACTTC. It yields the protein CATSRRSTYEQYF.

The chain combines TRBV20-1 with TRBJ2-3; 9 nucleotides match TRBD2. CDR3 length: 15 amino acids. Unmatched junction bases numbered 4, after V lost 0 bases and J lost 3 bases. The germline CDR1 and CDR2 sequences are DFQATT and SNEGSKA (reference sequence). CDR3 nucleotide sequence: TGCAGTGCTAGAGATGGTAGCGGGAGAACAGATACGCAGTATTTT. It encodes CSARDGSGRTDTQYF.

In DNA form, the CDR3 reads TGTGCCAGCAGAAAACTGGGACAGGGCAACTACGAGCAGTACTTC. Protein: CASRKLGQGNYEQYF. The gene calls are TRBV12-3 or TRBV12-4 and TRBJ2-7, with TRBD1 matching over 9 bases. The CDR3 is 15 amino acids. V dropped 6 bases and J dropped 3; count of bases not matched to a gene: 9.

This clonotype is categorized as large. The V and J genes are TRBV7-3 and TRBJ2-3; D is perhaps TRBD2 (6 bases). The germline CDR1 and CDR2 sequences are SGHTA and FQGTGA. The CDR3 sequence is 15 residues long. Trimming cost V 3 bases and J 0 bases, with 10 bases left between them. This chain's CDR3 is CASSLDYTSTDTQYF. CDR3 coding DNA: TGTGCCAGCAGCTTGGACTATACTAGCACAGATACGCAGTATTTT. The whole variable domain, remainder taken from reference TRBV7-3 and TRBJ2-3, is GAGVSQTPSNKVTEKGKYVELRCDPISGHTALYWYRQSLGQGPEFLIYFQGTGAADDSGLPNDRFFAVRPEGSVSTLKIQRTERGDSAVYLCASSLDYTSTDTQYFGPGTRLTVL.

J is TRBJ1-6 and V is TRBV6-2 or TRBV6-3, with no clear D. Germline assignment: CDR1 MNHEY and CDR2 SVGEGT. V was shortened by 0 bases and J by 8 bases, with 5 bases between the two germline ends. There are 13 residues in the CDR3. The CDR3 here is CASSYSRDSPLHF. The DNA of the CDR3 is TGTGCCAGCAGTTACTCTCGAGATTCACCCCTCCACTTT.

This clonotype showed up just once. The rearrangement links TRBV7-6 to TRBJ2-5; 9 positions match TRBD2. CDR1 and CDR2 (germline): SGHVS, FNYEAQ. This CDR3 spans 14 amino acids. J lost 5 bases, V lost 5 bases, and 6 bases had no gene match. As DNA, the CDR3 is TGTGCCAGCAGCCGTAGCGGGAGCGGCGAGACCCAGTACTTC. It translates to CASSRSGSGETQYF.

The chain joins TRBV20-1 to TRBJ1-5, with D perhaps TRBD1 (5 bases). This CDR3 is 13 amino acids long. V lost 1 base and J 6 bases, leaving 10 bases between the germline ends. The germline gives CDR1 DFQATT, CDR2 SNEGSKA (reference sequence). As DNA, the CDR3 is TGCAGTGCTAGAGTTACAGGCGCTCAGCCCCAGCATTTT. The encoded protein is CSARVTGAQPQHF.

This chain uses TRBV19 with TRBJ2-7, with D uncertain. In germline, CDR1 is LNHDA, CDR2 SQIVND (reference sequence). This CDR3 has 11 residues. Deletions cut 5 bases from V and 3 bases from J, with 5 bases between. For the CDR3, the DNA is TGTGCCAGTAGTGGGTTCTACGAGCAGTACTTC. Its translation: CASSGFYEQYF. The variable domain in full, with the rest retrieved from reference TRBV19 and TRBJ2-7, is DGGITQSPKYLFRKEGQNVTLSCEQNLNHDAMYWYRQDPGQGLRLIYYSQIVNDFQKGDIAEGYSVSREKKESFPLTVTSAQKNPTAFYLCASSGFYEQYFGPGTRLTVT.

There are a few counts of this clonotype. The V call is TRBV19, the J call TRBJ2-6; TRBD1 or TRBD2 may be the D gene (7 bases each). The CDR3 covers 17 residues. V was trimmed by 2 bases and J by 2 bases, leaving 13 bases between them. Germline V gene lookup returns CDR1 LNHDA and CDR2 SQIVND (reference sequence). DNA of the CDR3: TGTGCCAGTAGTATACCGACAGGGAGGGCTGGGGCCAACGTCCTGACTTTC. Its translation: CASSIPTGRAGANVLTF.